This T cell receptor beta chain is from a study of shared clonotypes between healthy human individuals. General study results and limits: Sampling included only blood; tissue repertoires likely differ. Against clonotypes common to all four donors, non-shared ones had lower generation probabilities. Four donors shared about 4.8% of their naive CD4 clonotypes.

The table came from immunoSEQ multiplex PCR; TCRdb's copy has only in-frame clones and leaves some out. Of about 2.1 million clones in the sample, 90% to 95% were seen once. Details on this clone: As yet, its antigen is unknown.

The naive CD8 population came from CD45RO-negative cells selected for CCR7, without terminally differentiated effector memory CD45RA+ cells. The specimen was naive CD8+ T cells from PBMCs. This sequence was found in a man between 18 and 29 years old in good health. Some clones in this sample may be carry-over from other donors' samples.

CDR3 region: CASSKSEDRSQPQHF. The CDR3 DNA follows: TGTGCCAGCAGCAAAAGCGAGGACAGGTCTCAGCCCCAGCATTTT. This chain uses TRBV7-9 with TRBJ1-5; 7 bases line up with TRBD1. CDR1 SEHNR and CDR2 FQNEAQ come from the germline V gene (reference sequence). V lost 5 bases, J lost 6 bases, and 10 bases stayed unmatched. The length of the CDR3 is 15 residues. The full variable domain, in which reference TRBV7-9 and TRBJ1-5 provide the parts outside the CDR3, is DTGVSQNPRHKITKRGQNVTFRCDPISEHNRLYWYRQTLGQGPEFLTYFQNEAQLEKSRLLSDRFSAERPKGSFSTLEIQRTEQGDSAMYLCASSKSEDRSQPQHFGDGTRLSIL.